Given below is one T cell receptor (beta chain) in context. The repertoire was sequenced with immunoSEQ multiplex PCR; TCRdb's copy has only in-frame clones and lacks some. The sample includes about 2,300 clones, more than 75% of them seen just once. The sample originates from a study of immune cell composition in non-small cell lung cancer. Looked up from germline, CDR1 is PRHDT and CDR2 is FYEKMQ (reference sequence). Trimming removed 5 bases from V and 8 bases from J, with 18 bases in between. The CDR3 totals 14 residues. Normal lung sampling was at least 3 cm from the tumour, as distant as possible.

Sample: non-adjacent lung tissue. The chain employs TRBV13 and TRBJ1-2, with D possibly being TRBD1 (5 bases). This sequence originates from a human donor with non-small cell lung cancer. CDR3 amino acids: CASSVVGREGGYTF. As DNA, the CDR3 is TGTGCCAGCAGCGTAGTTGGCAGGGAGGGCGGCTACACCTTC.